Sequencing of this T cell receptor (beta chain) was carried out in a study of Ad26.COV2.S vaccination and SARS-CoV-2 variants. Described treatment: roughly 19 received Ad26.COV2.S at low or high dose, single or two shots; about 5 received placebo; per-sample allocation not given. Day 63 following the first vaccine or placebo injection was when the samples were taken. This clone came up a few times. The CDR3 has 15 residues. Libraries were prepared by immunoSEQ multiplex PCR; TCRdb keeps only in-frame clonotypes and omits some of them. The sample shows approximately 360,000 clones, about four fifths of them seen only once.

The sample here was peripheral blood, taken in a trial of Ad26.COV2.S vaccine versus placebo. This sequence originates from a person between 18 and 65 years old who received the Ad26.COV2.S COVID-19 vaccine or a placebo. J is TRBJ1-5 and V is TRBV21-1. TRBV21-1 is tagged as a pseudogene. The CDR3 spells CASSKEEIGNQPQHF. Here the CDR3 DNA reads TGTGCCAGCAGCAAAGAGGAAATAGGCAATCAGCCCCAGCATTTT.